This TCR beta chain is drawn from a study of T cells after yellow fever vaccination. Findings and limits, study-wide: The secondary T-cell response peaked on day 5, not day 15, but was weaker.

As regards this clonotype: Its cognate antigen is unknown.

This CDR3 is 15 amino acids long. Germline V gene sequence: CDR1 SGHRS, CDR2 YFSETQ. The V gene lost 0 bases and the J gene lost 2 bases, with 9 bases spanning the gap. Synthesis of TCR cDNA relied on 5'RACE template switching, which attached a universal primer site and UMIs. One entry per CDR3 protein, called by TCRdb with MiXCR from the 5' RACE reads. The sample holds hundreds of thousands of distinct CDR3 sequences, approximately 19% seen once. The sequencing here drew on PBMCs, taken before the yellow fever booster vaccination. The TCR originated in a man between 18 and 29 years old who received the YFV17D yellow fever vaccine. The V call is TRBV5-1, the J call TRBJ2-1; a weak D match, TRBD1 (5 bases). The CDR3 reads CASSLDADTYNEQFF. The CDR3 DNA reads as TGCGCCAGCAGCTTGGATGCGGACACCTACAATGAGCAGTTCTTC.